The 18 T cell receptor beta chains below were found in one sample sequenced in a study of blood T cell repertoires in COVID-19. Produced via immunoSEQ multiplex PCR; TCRdb's table is partial and in-frame only. This table has more than 150,000 clones, 89% appearing once. The specimen was peripheral blood. All receptors come from a man in his forties or fifties with acute or convalescent COVID-19.

The chain has TRBV4-3 and TRBJ1-1; 7 bases agree with TRBD1. The CDR3 totals 15 residues. Per germline, CDR1 LGHNA and CDR2 YSLEER. The ends lost 0 bases at V and 4 bases at J; junction bases unmatched: 5. The CDR3 DNA sequence: TGCGCCAGCAGCCAAGAGACAGGGTCCACCACTGAAGCTTTCTTT. Amino acids: CASSQETGSTTEAFF.

V is TRBV2 and J is TRBJ1-5; D gene unclear. Germline V gene lookup returns CDR1 SNHLY and CDR2 FYNNEI. V lost 6 bases and J 3 bases, leaving 15 bases between the germline ends. The CDR3 totals 15 residues. The CDR3 protein is CASRVNDYNNQPQHF. Written as DNA, the CDR3 is TGTGCCAGCAGGGTTAATGACTACAACAATCAGCCCCAGCATTTT.

This clone was recorded once. V gene TRBV4-3 combines with J gene TRBJ2-7; D may be TRBD1 (6 bases). V was cut by 1 base and J by 0 bases, with 10 bases left in between. The germline V gene has CDR1 LGHNA and CDR2 YSLEER. CDR3 length: 15 amino acids. CDR3 region: CASSQGTDPSYEQYF. As DNA, the CDR3 is TGCGCCAGCAGCCAAGGGACAGATCCCTCCTACGAGCAGTACTTC.

J is TRBJ1-1 and V is TRBV11-1; a possible D gene is TRBD1 (5 bases). CDR1 and CDR2 (germline): SGHAT, FQDESV (reference sequence). Deletions cut 4 bases from V and 8 bases from J, with 17 bases between. The CDR3 loop spans 14 amino acids. As DNA, the CDR3 is TGTGCCAGCAGCTCGACTGGGGGGTTTGGAGAAGCTTTCTTT. Protein sequence: CASSSTGGFGEAFF.

A word on this clone: The junction does not match germline at one end; this may be a read error. The chain is built from TRBV7-7 and TRBJ2-5; 14 nucleotides agree with TRBD2. The CDR3 covers 16 residues. Germline V CDR1 and CDR2: SSHAT, FNYEAQ (reference sequence). As DNA, the CDR3 is TGTGCTAGCAGCCCGGGACTAGCGGGGGCCCAAGAGACCCAGTACTTC. Its protein is CASSPGLAGAQETQYF.

This clone has just a few counts. The chain combines TRBV1 with TRBJ2-4; the D call TRBD2 from the table was never checked on the DNA. TRBV1 is described as a pseudogene. This CDR3 is built from 15 residues. The CDR3 here is CTSSQVRGAKNIQYF. CDR3 bases: TGCACCAGCAGCCAAGTCCGGGGAGCCAAAAACATTCAGTACTTC.

The rearrangement joins TRBV5-1 to TRBJ2-1, with 7 positions matching TRBD2. CDR3 length: 17 residues. J lost 0 bases, V lost 3 bases, and 9 bases had no gene match. The germline CDR1 and CDR2 sequences are SGHRS and YFSETQ. The DNA for the CDR3 is TGCGCCAGCAGCTCCCTGGTGGGGGGGGGCTCCTACAATGAGCAGTTCTTC. It is translated as CASSSLVGGGSYNEQFF.

The V gene is TRBV3-1 (or the pseudogene TRBV3-2), the J gene TRBJ1-6; D uncertain. This CDR3 is built from 18 residues. V shed 1 base and J shed 0 bases, with 13 bases lying between them. The germline V gene encodes CDR1 LGHDT and CDR2 YNNKEL (reference sequence). Here the CDR3 DNA reads TGTGCCAGCAGCCAAGGATTCGGAGTGAGCTCCTATAATTCACCCCTCCACTTT. Residues: CASSQGFGVSSYNSPLHF.

The J gene is TRBJ1-6, the V gene TRBV6-5; maybe TRBD1 (6 bases). Germline values: CDR1 MNHEY, CDR2 SVGAGI. The germline V and J ends were trimmed by 7 bases and 0 bases, with 10 bases remaining between them. This CDR3 has 15 amino acids. The CDR3 reads CASTSDSSYNSPLHF. The CDR3 nucleotides are TGTGCCAGCACGTCGGACAGCTCCTATAATTCACCCCTCCACTTT.

The J gene is TRBJ2-7, the V gene TRBV13, with 9 positions matching TRBD1. The CDR3 has 15 amino acids. CDR1 and CDR2 (germline): PRHDT, FYEKMQ (reference sequence). Trimming removed 4 bases from V and 0 bases from J; junction bases left unmatched: 4. The CDR3 loop is CASSSGQGFSYEQYF. As DNA, the CDR3 is TGTGCCAGCAGCTCGGGACAGGGATTCTCCTACGAGCAGTACTTC.

The rearrangement uses TRBV5-1 and TRBJ2-7; the D gene is possibly TRBD1 (6 bases). V shed 4 bases and J shed 3 bases, with 20 bases lying between them. The CDR3 has 16 residues. The germline CDR1 and CDR2 sequences are SGHRS and YFSETQ. This chain's CDR3 is CASSHILGGRHYEQYF. Written as DNA, the CDR3 is TGCGCCAGCAGCCACATACTAGGGGGAAGGCACTACGAGCAGTACTTC.

The chain links TRBV18 to TRBJ2-7; a possible D gene is TRBD1 (5 bases). Germline CDR1 KGHSH, CDR2 LQKENI. This CDR3 has 13 amino acids. V was shortened by 1 base and J by 5 bases, with 9 bases between the two germline ends. Here the CDR3 reads CASSPRRGHEQYF. CDR3 DNA: TGTGCCAGCTCACCACGAAGGGGCCACGAGCAGTACTTC.

The chain couples TRBV9 to TRBJ1-4; D gene unclear. This CDR3 contains 15 residues. The V end lost 3 bases, the J end lost 4 bases, and 13 bases lay between the germline ends. Germline-derived CDR1 and CDR2 are SGDLS and YYNGEE. In nucleotides, the CDR3 is TGTGCCAGCAGCGAGGGAGTCAGCCTTAATGAAAAACTGTTTTTT. This translates into CASSEGVSLNEKLFF. Filled out from reference TRBV9 and TRBJ1-4, the complete variable domain reads DSGVTQTPKHLITATGQRVTLRCSPRSGDLSVYWYQQSLDQGLQFLIQYYNGEERAKGNILERFSAQQFPDLHSELNLSSLELGDSALYFCASSEGVSLNEKLFFGSGTQLSVL.

V and J are TRBV5-8 and TRBJ1-1; D is ambiguous. The germline V gene has CDR1 SGHTS and CDR2 YDEGEE. Trimming cost V 0 bases and J 1 base, with 19 bases left between them. The CDR3 is 18 amino acids. Here the CDR3 DNA reads TGTGCCAGCAGCTTGGAGGTGGGGATGAGGAGGGCGAACACTGAAGCTTTCTTT. This sequence encodes CASSLEVGMRRANTEAFF.

This chain joins TRBV7-8 and TRBJ2-7; D not certain. The V gene's germline CDR1 is SGHVS and CDR2 FQNEAQ. The ends were cut back, 2 bases at V and 0 bases at J, with 11 bases in the middle. The CDR3 has 15 amino acids. The CDR3 reads CASSLSGTSSYEQYF. The CDR3 DNA reads TGTGCCAGCAGCTTATCAGGTACCAGCTCCTACGAGCAGTACTTC.

This clone was seen once. This rearrangement joins TRBV5-8 to TRBJ2-4; weak D call: TRBD1 (5 bases). V lost 4 bases, J lost 9 bases, and 23 bases lay in between. The CDR3 consists of 16 residues. The germline V gene encodes CDR1 SGHTS and CDR2 YDEGEE. CDR3 amino acids: CASSPGRRLVQGIQYF. The CDR3 region has the DNA TGTGCCAGCAGCCCAGGACGCCGGCTGGTGCAGGGCATTCAGTACTTC. Together with reference TRBV5-8 and TRBJ2-4, the CDR3 gives the full variable domain: EAGVTQSPTHLIKTRGQQATLRCSPISGHTSVYWYQQALGLGLQFLLWYDEGEERNRGNFPPRFSGRQFPNYSSELNVNALELEDSALYLCASSPGRRLVQGIQYFGAGTRLSVL.

V usage is TRBV10-2 and J usage is TRBJ2-1, with D possibly TRBD1 on 5 matching bases. Trimming cost V 0 bases and J 2 bases, with 11 bases left between them. The CDR3 is 16 amino acids. In germline, CDR1 is WSHSY, CDR2 SAAADI. CDR3 loop: CASSESVRVPYNEQFF. In DNA, the CDR3 is TGCGCCAGCAGTGAGTCGGTCAGGGTTCCCTACAATGAGCAGTTCTTC.

J is TRBJ1-6 and V is TRBV5-6; 7 positions agree with TRBD1. Per germline, CDR1 SGHDT and CDR2 YYEEEE. This CDR3 spans 15 amino acids. The junction had 8 bases not matched to a gene; V was cut back by 5 bases and J by 6 bases. The CDR3 protein is CASSPTGAGNSPLHF. CDR3 nucleotides: TGTGCCAGCAGTCCTACAGGGGCGGGTAATTCACCCCTCCACTTT.